The source of this T cell receptor beta chain is a study of blood T cell repertoires in COVID-19 (dated by TCRdb to the early 2020s). Study-level background: Samples covering the acute and convalescent phases of COVID-19 were provided by collaborators in the United States, Italy and Spain. The samples were drawn from the first 160 participants of the ongoing ImmuneRACE study and from 1,254 subjects provided by 6 global collaborators. Subjects who had been exposed to COVID-19, were actively infected with it, or had recovered from it provided the deeply sampled blood TCRbeta repertoires that made up the dataset. Nearly every sample came with metadata listing a de-identified subject ID, COVID-19 status, age in years and sex. The material from the prospective study consisted of cDNA or gDNA derived from T cells, B-cell-depleted T cells, or PBMCs. The repertoires were released in a freely available public database intended as a resource for research on the immune response to SARS-CoV-2. Where HLA class I and class II types were available, the types were taken from metadata supplied by the sample provider, not from assay-based typing. Beyond this particular receptor, the publication reports: The quantity of clinical and demographic metadata differed by source and by participant and was supplied without curation.

TCRbeta CDR3 regions were amplified from genomic DNA by means of the immunoSEQ Assay, a bias-controlled multiplex PCR. Per the original workflow: Within the assay, amplification of reference gene primers was used to estimate how many nucleated cells each sample contained. To quantify the absolute abundance of each unique TCRbeta CDR3 rearrangement, sequence reads were collapsed and filtered. For each sample, productive Simpson clonality was calculated by taking the square root of Simpson's diversity index across productive rearrangements. TCRdb carries this immuneACCESS record with in-frame sequences only. Its versions omit some clonotypes, under half of them owing to an unresolved V gene in the studies checked, with the rest unexplained. From that table come the V and J calls and clone size; the DNA was used to work out D and trimming. The sample table lists 50,000 or so clones, 85% to 90% of them with a count of one. The ten largest clones represent roughly 5% of the sample.

CDR1 and CDR2 were assigned from the germline V gene (reference sequence) as MNHNY and SVGAGI. Including the terminal cysteine and phenylalanine, the CDR3 comprises 15 residues. Only CDR3 DNA remains: 45 bases, in frame from the first base. At the junction V is shortened by 8 bases and J by 5 bases; bases outside the gene matches: 8. As regards this clone: Its recognized antigen is unknown. Nothing much larger sits one base from this clone, and base qualities are not available.

The collaborating institutions used their own protocols to collect whole blood in K2EDTA tubes. Collaborator samples were shipped for TCRbeta analysis as frozen whole blood, isolated PBMCs, or DNA extracted from either sample type. Sequencing used peripheral blood. The sequence came from a man aged 35-49 years with active COVID-19. This receptor chain uses TRBV6-6 and TRBJ2-7, and 14 junctional nucleotides match TRBD2. This receptor carries the CDR3 CASARLAGGPHEQYF. Read as DNA, the sequence is TGTGCCAGCGCGAGACTAGCGGGAGGGCCCCACGAGCAGTACTTC.